Shown below are 18 T cell receptor beta chains from a single sample sequenced in a study of blood T cell repertoires in COVID-19. Sequenced by immunoSEQ multiplex PCR; TCRdb stores in-frame clones only, minus some. The data show fewer than 250,000 clones, approximately 84% seen once. The sequenced sample was PBMCs or T cells enriched from blood (not recorded which). The receptor source for this set is a woman in her 30s who had recovered from COVID-19.

This clone has ten or more counts. This chain links TRBV7-2 with TRBJ2-3; 8 bases are a match to TRBD2. Trimming cost V 5 bases and J 2 bases; bases outside gene matches: 6. Germline V gene sequence: CDR1 SGHTA, CDR2 FQGNSA. The length of the CDR3 is 15 residues. CDR3: CASSPAGAITDTQYF. In DNA, the CDR3 is TGTGCCAGCAGCCCAGCGGGAGCGATCACAGATACGCAGTATTTT.

In this sample, this clone turned up a few times. The chain links TRBV7-2 to TRBJ1-1, with a weak D call TRBD1 (6 bases). Germline CDR1 reads SGHTA; CDR2 reads FQGNSA. CDR3 length: 13 residues. The V and J ends lost 0 bases and 8 bases respectively, with 10 bases between them. The CDR3 loop reads CASSLALTGEAFF. The DNA for the CDR3 is TGTGCCAGCAGCTTAGCGTTAACAGGGGAAGCTTTCTTT.

The genes are TRBV7-9 and TRBJ1-6; possibly TRBD1 for D (6 bases). V lost 5 bases, J lost 5 bases, and 16 bases lay in between. The CDR3 has 16 residues. The germline gives CDR1 SEHNR, CDR2 FQNEAQ (reference sequence). The DNA of the CDR3 is TGTGCCAGCAGCACGCCCGGACAGAGTGATAATTCACCCCTCCACTTT. Protein product: CASSTPGQSDNSPLHF.

The gene calls are TRBV19 and TRBJ1-5; D possibly corresponds to TRBD1 (5 bases). Trimming cost V 0 bases and J 6 bases, with 12 bases left between them. Germline CDR1 LNHDA, CDR2 SQIVND (reference sequence). There are 15 residues in the CDR3. As DNA, the CDR3 is TGTGCCAGTAGTATAGATAGGGCAGGGCTTCAGCCCCAGCATTTT. Amino acid sequence: CASSIDRAGLQPQHF. The whole variable domain, filled in from reference TRBV19 and TRBJ1-5, reads DGGITQSPKYLFRKEGQNVTLSCEQNLNHDAMYWYRQDPGQGLRLIYYSQIVNDFQKGDIAEGYSVSREKKESFPLTVTSAQKNPTAFYLCASSIDRAGLQPQHFGDGTRLSIL.

The chain joins TRBV5-1 to TRBJ2-1; 8 nucleotides align to TRBD2. V was clipped by 2 bases and J by 8 bases; unmatched bases: 9. Germline values: CDR1 SGHRS, CDR2 YFSETQ. This CDR3 has 15 amino acids. CDR3 nucleotide sequence: TGCGCCAGCAGCTTTCACGGGAGGGCCTTGGATGAGCAGTTCTTC. The encoded protein is CASSFHGRALDEQFF.

The chain combines TRBV9 with TRBJ2-5; 7 bases match TRBD2. This CDR3 has 14 residues. Looked up from germline, CDR1 is SGDLS and CDR2 is YYNGEE. V was pared by 5 bases and J by 4 bases, with 8 bases of the junction left unmatched. The CDR3 nucleotides are TGTGCCAGCAGTCTGAGCGGGACTGGAGAGACCCAGTACTTC. It encodes CASSLSGTGETQYF.

The chain recombines TRBV11-3 with TRBJ2-2; D gene uncertain. The CDR3 runs 13 residues. V was clipped by 1 base and J by 4 bases, with 4 bases between them. Germline V gene sequence: CDR1 SGHNT, CDR2 YENEEA. The CDR3 loop is CASSLAFTGELFF. CDR3 nucleotide sequence: TGTGCCAGCAGCTTAGCCTTCACCGGGGAGCTGTTTTTT.

The V gene is TRBV10-3, the J gene TRBJ1-2; D remains ambiguous. In germline, CDR1 is ENHRY, CDR2 SYGVKD. The CDR3 spans 16 residues. The V end was cut by 3 bases, the J end by 7 bases, with 21 bases between. CDR3 sequence: CAISDPREDKRGGYTF. The CDR3 DNA sequence: TGTGCCATCAGTGACCCCCGGGAGGATAAGCGGGGTGGCTACACCTTC.

The genes are TRBV30 and TRBJ2-2, with 8 bases fitting TRBD2. Germline CDR1 reads GTSNPN; CDR2 reads SVGIG (reference sequence). V shed 5 bases and J 2 bases; nucleotides not matched to a gene: 13. This CDR3 region has 17 residues. The CDR3 nucleotides are TGTGCCTGGTCTATAAGTCGGGAGGGCCGTAACACCGGGGAGCTGTTTTTT. This sequence encodes CAWSISREGRNTGELFF.

The gene calls are TRBV2 and TRBJ2-2, with 7 nucleotides matching TRBD2. The germline V gene encodes CDR1 SNHLY and CDR2 FYNNEI. V was pared by 6 bases and J by 4 bases, with 5 bases of the junction left unmatched. The CDR3 contains 14 residues. The CDR3 DNA follows: TGTGCCAGCAGCCGGGACTACAGCACCGGGGAGCTGTTTTTT. This gives the protein CASSRDYSTGELFF. Based on the CDR3 plus reference TRBV2 and TRBJ2-2, the full variable domain is EPEVTQTPSHQVTQMGQEVILRCVPISNHLYFYWYRQILGQKVEFLVSFYNNEISEKSEIFDDQFSVERPDGSNFTLKIRSTKLEDSAMYFCASSRDYSTGELFFGEGSRLTVL.

The rearrangement uses TRBV18 and TRBJ2-1; D is perhaps TRBD2 (6 bases). The germline CDR1 and CDR2 sequences are KGHSH and LQKENI. Trimming took off 2 bases at V and 6 bases at J, with 11 bases between the two ends. CDR3 length: 14 residues. This chain's CDR3 is CASSPRLGVNEQFF. In DNA, the CDR3 is TGTGCCAGCTCACCAAGACTAGGGGTCAATGAGCAGTTCTTC.

The chain is built from TRBV6-5 and TRBJ1-5, with D tentatively TRBD1 (6 bases). Trimming removed 7 bases at V and 2 bases at J, with 9 bases between. The CDR3 covers 13 residues. Germline V gives CDR1 MNHEY, CDR2 SVGAGI. The CDR3 loop reads CASTSGGNQPQHF. The CDR3 nucleotides are TGTGCCAGCACCTCAGGGGGCAATCAGCCCCAGCATTTT.

The table lists this clone with many counts. The V call is TRBV3-1 (or the pseudogene TRBV3-2), the J call TRBJ1-3; TRBD1 matches at 7 bases. The CDR3 runs 14 residues. The germline V gene has CDR1 LGHDT and CDR2 YNNKEL (reference sequence). V gave up 3 bases and J gave up 4 bases; unmatched junction bases: 3. The CDR3 here is CASSQEGQGNTIYF. The CDR3 coding sequence is TGTGCCAGCAGCCAGGAGGGACAGGGAAACACCATATATTTT.

The CDR3 DNA follows: TGTGCCAGTAGTATGAATCTGCAGCGGGGGGGCCTGGAGGGAGAGACCCAGTACTTC. Amino acids: CASSMNLQRGGLEGETQYF. This chain links TRBV19 with TRBJ2-5; 10 nucleotides match TRBD2. V was pared by 3 bases and J by 4 bases, with 17 bases of the junction left unmatched. The CDR3 contains 19 residues. The germline gives CDR1 LNHDA, CDR2 SQIVND (reference sequence).

V gene TRBV30 combines with J gene TRBJ2-1; possibly TRBD2 for D (6 bases). Germline CDR1 is GTSNPN and CDR2 is SVGIG (reference sequence). V dropped 7 bases and J dropped 8 bases, with 12 bases sitting between them. This CDR3 region has 11 residues. CDR3: CAFTGGYEQFF. The CDR3 coding sequence is TGTGCCTTTACCGGGGGATATGAGCAGTTCTTC.

V and J are TRBV4-2 and TRBJ2-1, with 14 bases that match TRBD2. The V gene end was trimmed by 0 bases and the J gene end by 9 bases; junction bases not matched to a gene: 4. Per germline, CDR1 LGHNA and CDR2 YNFKEQ. The CDR3 consists of 16 residues. The CDR3 loop is CASSQDPGLAGGEQFF. The CDR3 DNA sequence: TGTGCCAGCAGCCAAGATCCTGGACTAGCGGGGGGTGAGCAGTTCTTC.

On this clone itself: Additional DNA sequences in this sample encode the identical CDR3. V usage is TRBV28 and J usage is TRBJ1-5, with D unclear. Germline values: CDR1 MDHEN, CDR2 SYDVKM. V was trimmed by 2 bases and J by 2 bases, leaving 4 bases between them. This CDR3 is 13 amino acids long. The CDR3 DNA reads TGTGCCAGCAGTTTACTTGGCAATCAGCCCCAGCATTTT. This codes for CASSLLGNQPQHF. Full variable domain (remainder filled in from reference TRBV28 and TRBJ1-5): DVKVTQSSRYLVKRTGEKVFLECVQDMDHENMFWYRQDPGLGLRLIYFSYDVKMKEKGDIPEGYSVSREKKERFSLILESASTNQTSMYLCASSLLGNQPQHFGDGTRLSIL.

This chain joins TRBV6-5 and TRBJ1-2; TRBD1 matches 8 bases. This CDR3 region has 14 residues. After removal of 6 bases from V and 8 bases from J, the junction contained 11 bases not matched to a gene. The germline CDR1 and CDR2 sequences are MNHEY and SVGAGI. CDR3: CASRGTKQGGGYTF. CDR3 DNA sequence: TGTGCCAGCAGGGGTACCAAACAGGGGGGAGGCTACACCTTC.